This T cell receptor (beta chain) was sequenced during a study of blood T cells in healthy people across ages. The study recruited healthy Caucasian donors from Russia who were aged about 6 to 95. Extractions gave at least 5.5 micrograms of total RNA per sample. Per the germline V gene, CDR1 is MNHEY and CDR2 is SVGEGT. The CDR3 covers 18 residues. About this clonotype: The target antigen is unknown.

Regarding the study as a whole: Per million T cells, TCR beta diversity dropped about linearly as age rose.

Primed by a sample-barcoded 5' primer and a J-beta primer mix, a second PCR proceeded for about 7 to 12 cycles. TCRdb fed the 5' RACE reads into MiXCR, producing one record per CDR3 protein. The sample carries about 1.6 million distinct CDR3 sequences, roughly 32% recorded once. This clonotype originated in a woman aged 25 to 39 in good health. Material: blood. This chain links TRBV6-2 or TRBV6-3 with TRBJ2-5; D is possibly TRBD1 (6 bases). The end of the DNA fits TRBJ2-7 better, so the J call may be wrong. The CDR3, as DNA: TGTGCCAGCAGTACATACAGATCTGTACAGGGAGTGGGCCACGAGCAGTACTTC. Its translation: CASSTYRSVQGVGHEQYF.